The 5 T cell receptor beta chains below were found in one sample sequenced in a study of cytotoxic CD8 clonotypes in ibrutinib-treated CLL. The protocol was immunoSEQ multiplex PCR, while the TCRdb copy is restricted to in-frame clones and leaves out a portion. Among about 49,000 clones listed, roughly 53% were seen once. Sequencing used PBMCs, obtained after 12 months of ibrutinib treatment. The receptors shown here come from a human donor with chronic lymphocytic leukemia.

This clone was picked up a small number of times. The V gene is TRBV10-3, the J gene TRBJ2-7; maybe TRBD2 (6 bases). Germline V gene sequence: CDR1 ENHRY, CDR2 SYGVKD. This CDR3 contains 13 residues. V was shortened by 4 bases and J by 6 bases, with 13 bases between the two germline ends. The CDR3 bases are TGTGCCATCAGTGTAATAGCGGACCGCGAGCAGTACTTC. Protein product: CAISVIADREQYF.

This rearrangement joins TRBV6-1 to TRBJ2-2; TRBD2 matches at 9 bases. With V trimmed by 6 bases and J by 7 bases, 6 bases remained unmatched. This CDR3 is 14 amino acids long. The V gene's germline CDR1 is MNHNS and CDR2 SASEGT. CDR3 DNA sequence: TGTGCCAGCAGCCGAGCGGGAGGCAACGGGGAGCTGTTTTTT. This translates into CASSRAGGNGELFF.

This chain joins TRBV15 and TRBJ2-7; 7 bases map to TRBD2. Per germline, CDR1 LNHNV and CDR2 YYDKDF (reference sequence). The CDR3 extends over 14 amino acids. V trimming: 0 bases; J trimming: 3 bases; junction bases outside the gene matches: 2. The CDR3 region is CATSRERESYEQYF. The DNA for the CDR3 is TGTGCCACCAGCAGAGAGCGGGAGAGCTACGAGCAGTACTTC.

This rearrangement joins TRBV20-1 to TRBJ2-3; D call uncertain. CDR1 is DFQATT and CDR2 is SNEGSKA in the germline V gene (reference sequence). Trimming shortened V by 4 bases and J by 7 bases, and 6 bases separated the two germline ends. The CDR3 length is 10 residues. CDR3: CSAILNTQYF. The CDR3, as DNA: TGCAGTGCTATCCTCAATACGCAGTATTTT.

The V call is TRBV9, the J call TRBJ2-5; the match to TRBD2 covers 13 bases. Trimming removed 3 bases from V and 5 bases from J; junction bases left unmatched: 7. The CDR3 contains 16 residues. Germline values: CDR1 SGDLS, CDR2 YYNGEE. As DNA, the CDR3 is TGTGCCAGCAGCGGGGGACTAGCGGGAAGAGGGGAGACCCAGTACTTC. This sequence encodes CASSGGLAGRGETQYF.